One and the same sample provided the 2 T cell receptor beta chains below, sequenced in a study of cytomegalovirus exposure and HLA in healthy donors. In the PCR, 60 Vbeta and 13 Jbeta primers were used. Clones were sequenced by immunoSEQ multiplex PCR, and TCRdb holds only the in-frame ones, with some missing. The table includes 99,000 or so clones, about 70% detected once. Sequencing input: PBMCs. The receptors originated from a young man in good health and CMV-seronegative.

The chain is built from TRBV7-2 and TRBJ2-2; D gene unclear. The CDR3 spans 16 residues. The germline V gene has CDR1 SGHTA and CDR2 FQGNSA. V lost 2 bases and J 0 bases, leaving 10 bases between the germline ends. The CDR3 sequence is CASSLLSSANTGELFF. The CDR3 bases are TGTGCCAGCAGCTTATTATCCAGCGCGAACACCGGGGAGCTGTTTTTT.

The rearrangement joins TRBV7-8 to TRBJ2-1; 12 bases are shared with TRBD2. From germline, CDR1 is SGHVS and CDR2 FQNEAQ. The junction had 7 bases not matched to a gene; V was cut back by 4 bases and J by 6 bases. The CDR3 is 16 amino acids. CDR3 region: CASSSRLAGVSNEQFF. Written as DNA, the CDR3 is TGTGCCAGCAGCTCCAGACTAGCGGGAGTCTCCAATGAGCAGTTCTTC.